A single TCR beta chain is shown here with its context. This record comes from a study of OX40 agonist ivuxolimab in advanced cancers. Study at large: Hepatocellular carcinoma, melanoma, renal cell or head and neck cancer was diagnosed in the dose-escalation patients.

The germline CDR1 and CDR2 sequences are MNHEY and SVGAGI. The CDR3 covers 15 residues. Trimming pared 7 bases from V and 4 bases from J, leaving 19 bases between. Assay: immunoSEQ multiplex PCR; the TCRdb copy retains only in-frame clones and omits some. The sample yields 87,000 or so clones, around nine tenths seen once. The chain is built from TRBV6-5 and TRBJ1-1; tentatively, D is TRBD1 (5 bases). This receptor was taken from an adult with an advanced solid tumor such as melanoma, head and neck, liver or kidney cancer. The material was CD4+ or CD8+ T cells sorted from blood, obtained in a trial of the OX40 agonist ivuxolimab. The CDR3 nucleotides read TGTGCCAGCATCCCGATGTGGGGGTTTAGCACTGAAGCTTTCTTT. Its translation: CASIPMWGFSTEAFF.